This T cell receptor (beta chain) was recovered during a study of vaccination effects on CD4 cells after COVID-19. The germline CDR1 and CDR2 sequences are LNHDA and SQIVND (reference sequence). The CDR3 spans 14 residues. Deletions cut 3 bases from V and 4 bases from J, with 10 bases between. Concerning this clone: Its matching antigen is unknown.

Peptide-pool stimulation followed by sequencing identified expanded antigen-specific CD4+ clonotypes in the ViraFEST assay. The authors isolated CD4+ T cells after less than eleven days of culture. Two doses of BNT162b2 or mRNA-1273 vaccine were administered to participants. Each well held 1.5 million to 2 million PBMC cultured with 8.5 to 10 ug/ml peptides and roughly 11 IU/ml IL-2. Produced via immunoSEQ multiplex PCR; TCRdb's table is partial and in-frame only. The repertoire has 26,000 or so clones, 83% of them found once; the top ten carry more than 1.4%. The clonotype originates from a human donor who received a COVID-19 vaccine. Some clones in this sample may be carry-over from other donors' samples. The sample consisted of CD4+ T cells from PBMCs cultured with HCoV-NL63 spike peptides, taken after COVID-19 vaccination. The V call is TRBV19, the J call TRBJ1-3; a possible D gene is TRBD1 (5 bases). The CDR3 DNA reads as TGTGCCAGTAGTATTTTCCAGGGCGGAAACACCATATATTTT. As protein: CASSIFQGGNTIYF.